This TCR beta chain derives from a study of cytomegalovirus exposure and HLA in healthy donors. It was with 60 Vbeta and 13 Jbeta primers that the PCR ran. Generated by immunoSEQ multiplex PCR, the TCRdb table keeps only in-frame clones and is missing some. The profile shows some 55,000 clones, around 83% of them singletons. The length of the CDR3 is 11 residues. Germline lookup yields CDR1 MGHRA and CDR2 YSYEKL. V lost 4 bases and J lost 9, with 9 bases in between. The specimen was PBMCs. The V and J genes are TRBV4-1 and TRBJ1-2; no clear D. The TCR was taken from a man in his forties in good health and CMV-seronegative. The CDR3 DNA reads TGCGCCAGCAGCCTACCGGGGAGCTACACCTTC. It translates to CASSLPGSYTF.